One and the same sample provided the 11 T cell receptor beta chains below, sequenced in a study of CD8 T cells in Susac syndrome. The RNA, roughly 0.45 to 1 ug, was put through reverse transcription using random hexamers. MiXCR, applied by TCRdb to the immunoSEQ multiplex PCR reads, yields one record per CDR3 protein. The sample has approximately 49,000 distinct CDR3 sequences, approximately 95% seen once; the top ten hold less than 0.9%. Material for sequencing was CD8+ T cells from PBMCs. Receptors were obtained from a human donor with Susac syndrome.

The chain joins TRBV29-1 to TRBJ2-7, with unresolved D. V lost 0 bases to trimming and J lost 2 bases, with 11 bases between them. From germline, CDR1 is SQVTM and CDR2 ANQGSEA. This CDR3 contains 14 residues. DNA of the CDR3: TGCAGCGTTGAAGATCTCGGAGCCACCTACGAGCAGTACTTC. It encodes CSVEDLGATYEQYF.

This clonotype appeared a single time. This sequence joins TRBV9 and TRBJ2-2; D gene uncertain. V was cut by 4 bases and J by 9 bases, with 13 bases left in between. The CDR3 extends over 13 amino acids. From germline, CDR1 is SGDLS and CDR2 YYNGEE. The CDR3: CASSSMSNRELFF. In nucleotides, the CDR3 is TGTGCCAGCAGCTCTATGAGCAATCGGGAGCTGTTTTTT.

This sequence joins TRBV15 and TRBJ1-1, with TRBD1 matching over 8 bases. The CDR3 consists of 16 residues. With V trimmed by 0 bases and J by 8 bases, 11 bases remained unmatched. Germline V CDR1 and CDR2: LNHNV, YYDKDF (reference sequence). Here the CDR3 reads CATSRDRFPGGREAFF. In DNA, the CDR3 is TGTGCCACCAGCAGAGATAGGTTTCCAGGGGGCCGAGAAGCTTTCTTT.

The CDR3 sequence is CASSQVEVAGELFF. Here the CDR3 DNA reads TGCGCCAGCAGCCAAGTTGAGGTTGCCGGGGAGCTGTTTTTT. The gene calls are TRBV4-3 and TRBJ2-2; D is unresolved. CDR1 and CDR2 from the germline V gene are LGHNA and YSLEER. Trimming took 1 base from V and 6 from J, leaving 9 bases between them. There are 14 residues in the CDR3.

The CDR3 sequence is CASSQEPGVSYEQYF. In DNA, the CDR3 is TGCGCCAGCAGCCAAGAGCCGGGAGTCTCCTACGAGCAGTACTTC. The chain carries TRBV4-3 and TRBJ2-7; possible D gene TRBD2, 6 bases. Germline V lookup: CDR1 LGHNA, CDR2 YSLEER. The V gene lost 0 bases and the J gene lost 0 bases, with 9 bases spanning the gap. This CDR3 has 15 amino acids.

The chain uses TRBV15 and TRBJ1-5; D is possibly TRBD1 (5 bases). Trimming took off 1 base at V and 5 bases at J, with 12 bases between the two ends. Germline V gene data show CDR1 as LNHNV and CDR2 as YYDKDF (reference sequence). CDR3 size: 15 residues. The CDR3 nucleotides read TGTGCCACCAGCAGAGGGACACTCGGGGATCAGCCCCAGCATTTT. Translated: CATSRGTLGDQPQHF.

The CDR3 spells CASSFRTSTDTQYF. The DNA of the CDR3 is TGTGCCAGCAGTTTTAGGACAAGCACAGATACGCAGTATTTT. V gene TRBV12-3 or TRBV12-4 combines with J gene TRBJ2-3; tentatively, D is TRBD1 (5 bases). Trimming cost V 3 bases and J 0 bases, with 7 bases left between them. The CDR3 totals 14 residues.

The V gene is TRBV28, the J gene TRBJ2-3; the D call may be TRBD1 or TRBD2 (5 bases each). CDR1 is MDHEN, CDR2 SYDVKM, per germline. The CDR3 contains 16 residues. V was cut by 5 bases and J by 2 bases, with 17 bases left in between. For the CDR3, the DNA is TGTGCCAGCAGTCTAAATAGGGGACGCCACACAGATACGCAGTATTTT. This encodes CASSLNRGRHTDTQYF.

The rearrangement joins TRBV7-9 to TRBJ1-5; D is unclear. The CDR3 spans 14 residues. CDR1 and CDR2 (germline): SEHNR, FQNEAQ (reference sequence). The V end was cut by 1 base, the J end by 7 bases, with 11 bases between. CDR3 DNA: TGTGCCAGCAGCTTAGAGGGAGCACAACAGCCCCAGCATTTT. Amino acid sequence: CASSLEGAQQPQHF. The whole variable domain, filled in from reference TRBV7-9 and TRBJ1-5, reads DTGVSQNPRHKITKRGQNVTFRCDPISEHNRLYWYRQTLGQGPEFLTYFQNEAQLEKSRLLSDRFSAERPKGSFSTLEIQRTEQGDSAMYLCASSLEGAQQPQHFGDGTRLSIL.

The genes are TRBV9 and TRBJ2-1; 10 nucleotides line up with TRBD2. CDR1 and CDR2 (germline): SGDLS, YYNGEE. CDR3 length: 15 residues. After removal of 4 bases from V and 10 bases from J, the junction contained 11 bases not matched to a gene. CDR3 DNA sequence: TGTGCCAGCAGCCCCCGAGCTAGCGGGGGTGAGGAGCAGTTCTTC. This codes for CASSPRASGGEEQFF.

V is TRBV15 and J is TRBJ2-3; D call uncertain. V lost 3 bases and J lost 2, with 9 bases in between. This CDR3 is built from 14 residues. Germline assignment: CDR1 LNHNV and CDR2 YYDKDF (reference sequence). In nucleotides, the CDR3 is TGTGCCACCAGCAGTTTGTCGGTCACAGATACGCAGTATTTT. Protein product: CATSSLSVTDTQYF.